This record concerns one T cell receptor (beta chain) sequence. Its antigen is as yet unknown. The entry originates in a study of a mutant IDH1 vaccine in newly diagnosed glioma. The time point was: week 47, end of study. The content of each vaccine dose was 300 ug of mutant IDH1 20-mer peptide, and topical imiquimod accompanied it. With 3 bases clipped from V and 9 bases from J, the junction kept 10 bases outside the gene matches. CDR3 size: 14 residues. The germline V gene encodes CDR1 SGHDT and CDR2 YYEEEE. Some clones are missing from TCRdb's copy, which holds only in-frame ones; the method was immunoSEQ multiplex PCR. The table records around 30,000 clones, approximately 87% of them present only once.

The chain is built from TRBV5-6 and TRBJ1-2, with TRBD1 identical over 8 bases. Source: PBMCs, taken from a glioma patient whose treatment included an IDH1 peptide vaccine. The clonotype originates from a woman aged 25 to 39 with glioma. The DNA for the CDR3 is TGTGCCAGCAGCTCTTCCGGGACAGGTCAAAGCTACACCTTC. It codes for CASSSSGTGQSYTF.